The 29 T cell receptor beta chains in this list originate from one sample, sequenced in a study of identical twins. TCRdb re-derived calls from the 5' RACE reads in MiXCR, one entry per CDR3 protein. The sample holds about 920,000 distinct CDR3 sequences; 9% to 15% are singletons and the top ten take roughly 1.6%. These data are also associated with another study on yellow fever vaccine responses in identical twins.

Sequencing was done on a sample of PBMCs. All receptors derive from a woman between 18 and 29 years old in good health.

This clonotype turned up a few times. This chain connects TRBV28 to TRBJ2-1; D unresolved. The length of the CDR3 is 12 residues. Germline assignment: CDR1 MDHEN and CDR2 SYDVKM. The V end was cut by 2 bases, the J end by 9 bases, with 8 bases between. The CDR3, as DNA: TGTGCCAGCAGTTTAAGTCCTTTTGAGCAGTTCTTC. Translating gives CASSLSPFEQFF.

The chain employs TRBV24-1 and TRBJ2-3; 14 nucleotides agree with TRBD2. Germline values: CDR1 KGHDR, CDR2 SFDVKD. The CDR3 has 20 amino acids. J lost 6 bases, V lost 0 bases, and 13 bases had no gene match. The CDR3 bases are TGTGCCACCAGTGATTTGCCAGGTCGACTAGCGGGAGGGCCAGCGGATACGCAGTATTTT. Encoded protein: CATSDLPGRLAGGPADTQYF.

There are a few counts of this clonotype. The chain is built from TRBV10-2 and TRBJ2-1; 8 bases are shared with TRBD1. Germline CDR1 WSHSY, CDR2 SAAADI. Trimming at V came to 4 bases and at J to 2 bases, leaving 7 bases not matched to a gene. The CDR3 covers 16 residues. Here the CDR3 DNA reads TGCGCCAGCAGTGGAGACAGGGGCTCCACCTACAATGAGCAGTTCTTC. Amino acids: CASSGDRGSTYNEQFF.

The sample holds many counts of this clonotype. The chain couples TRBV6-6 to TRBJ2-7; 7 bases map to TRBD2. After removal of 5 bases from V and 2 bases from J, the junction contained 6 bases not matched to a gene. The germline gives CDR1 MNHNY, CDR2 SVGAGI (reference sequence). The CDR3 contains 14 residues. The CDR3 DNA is TGTGCCAGCAGTCCACTAGCGAACACCTACGAGCAGTACTTC. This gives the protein CASSPLANTYEQYF.

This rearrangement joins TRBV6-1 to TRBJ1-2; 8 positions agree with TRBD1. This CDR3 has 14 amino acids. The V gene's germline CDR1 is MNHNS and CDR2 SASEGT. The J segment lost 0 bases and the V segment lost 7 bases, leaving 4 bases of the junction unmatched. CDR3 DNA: TGTGCCAGCAAACCGGACAGGGCTAACTATGGCTACACCTTC. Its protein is CASKPDRANYGYTF.

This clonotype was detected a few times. The CDR3 coding sequence is TGTGCCAGCAGCCAAGGCCCTTTCAGGGGGTTCTATGGCTACACCTTC. It yields the protein CASSQGPFRGFYGYTF. This chain joins TRBV14 and TRBJ1-2, with 7 positions matching TRBD1. CDR1 and CDR2 from the germline V gene are SGHDN and FVKESK. This CDR3 comprises 16 residues. The V gene end was trimmed by 1 base and the J gene end by 4 bases; junction bases not matched to a gene: 9.

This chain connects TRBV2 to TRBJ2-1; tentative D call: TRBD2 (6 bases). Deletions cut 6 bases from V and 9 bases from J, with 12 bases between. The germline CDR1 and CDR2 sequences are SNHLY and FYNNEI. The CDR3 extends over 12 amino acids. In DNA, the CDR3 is TGTGCCAGCAGGTGGAGGGTCACTGAGCAGTTCTTC. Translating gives CASRWRVTEQFF.

The CDR3 DNA reads as TGTGCCATCACCTCCGGGAAGGGGTGGGGCACAGATACGCAGTATTTT. Translated: CAITSGKGWGTDTQYF. V and J are TRBV10-3 and TRBJ2-3; D assignment may be TRBD1 or TRBD2 (5 bases each). CDR1 is ENHRY and CDR2 is SYGVKD in the germline V gene. V was cut by 7 bases and J by 1 base, with 18 bases left in between. The CDR3 consists of 16 residues.

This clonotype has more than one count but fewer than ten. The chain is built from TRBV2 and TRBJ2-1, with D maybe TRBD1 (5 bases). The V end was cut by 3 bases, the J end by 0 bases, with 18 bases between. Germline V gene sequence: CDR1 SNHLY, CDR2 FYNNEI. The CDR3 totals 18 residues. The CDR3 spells CASSDTWTFDSSYNEQFF. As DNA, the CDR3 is TGTGCCAGCAGTGATACGTGGACGTTCGACAGCTCCTACAATGAGCAGTTCTTC.

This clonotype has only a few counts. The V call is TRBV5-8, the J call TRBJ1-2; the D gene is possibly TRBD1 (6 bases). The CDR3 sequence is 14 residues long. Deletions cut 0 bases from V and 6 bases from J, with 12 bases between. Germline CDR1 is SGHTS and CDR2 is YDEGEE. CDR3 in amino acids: CASSLVRGLDGYTF. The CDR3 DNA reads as TGTGCCAGCAGCTTGGTGAGGGGGTTGGATGGCTACACCTTC.

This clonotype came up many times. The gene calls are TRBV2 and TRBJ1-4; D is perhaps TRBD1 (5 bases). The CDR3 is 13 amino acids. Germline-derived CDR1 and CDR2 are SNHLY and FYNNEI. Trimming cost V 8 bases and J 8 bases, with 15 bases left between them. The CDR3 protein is CASDGQGREKLFF. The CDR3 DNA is TGTGCCAGCGATGGCCAGGGTCGGGAAAAACTGTTTTTT.

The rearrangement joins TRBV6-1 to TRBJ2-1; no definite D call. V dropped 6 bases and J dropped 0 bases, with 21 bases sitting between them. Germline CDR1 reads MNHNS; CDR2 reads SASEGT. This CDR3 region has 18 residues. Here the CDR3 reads CASSSQPYYKSSYNEQFF. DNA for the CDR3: TGTGCCAGCAGCTCACAGCCCTACTACAAAAGCTCCTACAATGAGCAGTTCTTC.

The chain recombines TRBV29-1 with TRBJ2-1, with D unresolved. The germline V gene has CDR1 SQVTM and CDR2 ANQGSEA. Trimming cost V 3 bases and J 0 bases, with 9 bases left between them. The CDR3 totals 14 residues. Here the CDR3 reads CSVDGSLSYNEQFF. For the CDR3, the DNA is TGCAGCGTTGACGGCAGTCTCTCCTACAATGAGCAGTTCTTC.

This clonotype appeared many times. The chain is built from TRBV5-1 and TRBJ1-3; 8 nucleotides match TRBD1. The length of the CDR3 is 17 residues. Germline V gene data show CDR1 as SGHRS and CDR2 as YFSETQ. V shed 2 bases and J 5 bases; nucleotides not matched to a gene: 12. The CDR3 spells CASSFGTRTGIRNTIYF. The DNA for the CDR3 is TGCGCCAGCAGCTTTGGGACCCGGACAGGGATAAGAAACACCATATATTTT. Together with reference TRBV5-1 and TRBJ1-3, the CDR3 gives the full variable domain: KAGVTQTPRYLIKTRGQQVTLSCSPISGHRSVSWYQQTPGQGLQFLFEYFSETQRNKGNFPGRFSGRQFSNSRSEMNVSTLELGDSALYLCASSFGTRTGIRNTIYFGEGSWLTVV.

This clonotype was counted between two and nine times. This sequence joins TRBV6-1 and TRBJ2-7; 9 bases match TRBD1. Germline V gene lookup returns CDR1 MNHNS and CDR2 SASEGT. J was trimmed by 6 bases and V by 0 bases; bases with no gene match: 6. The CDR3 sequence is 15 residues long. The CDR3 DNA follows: TGTGCCAGCAGTGAAGCCGGGACAGGGCTCTCCGAGCAGTACGTC. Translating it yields CASSEAGTGLSEQYV.

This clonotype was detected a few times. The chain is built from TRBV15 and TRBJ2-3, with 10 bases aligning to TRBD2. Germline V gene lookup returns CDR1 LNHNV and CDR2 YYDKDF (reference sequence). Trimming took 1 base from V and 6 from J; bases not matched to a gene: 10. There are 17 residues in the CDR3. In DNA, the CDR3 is TGTGCCACCAGCAGAGTAATCTCTAGCGGGAGCTCTGATACGCAGTATTTT. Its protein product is CATSRVISSGSSDTQYF.

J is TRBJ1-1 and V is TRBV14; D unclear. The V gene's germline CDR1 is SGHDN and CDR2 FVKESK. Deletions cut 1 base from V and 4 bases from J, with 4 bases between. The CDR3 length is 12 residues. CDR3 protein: CASSQVITEAFF. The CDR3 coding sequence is TGTGCCAGCAGCCAAGTAATCACTGAAGCTTTCTTT. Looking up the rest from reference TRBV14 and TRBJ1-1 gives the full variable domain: EAGVTQFPSHSVIEKGQTVTLRCDPISGHDNLYWYRRVMGKEIKFLLHFVKESKQDESGMPNNRFLAERTGGTYSTLKVQPAELEDSGVYFCASSQVITEAFFGQGTRLTVV.

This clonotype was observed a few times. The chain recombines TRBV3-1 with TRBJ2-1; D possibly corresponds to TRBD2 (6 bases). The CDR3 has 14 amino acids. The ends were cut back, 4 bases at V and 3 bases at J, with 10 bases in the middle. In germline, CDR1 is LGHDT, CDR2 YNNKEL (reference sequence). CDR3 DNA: TGTGCCAGCAGCCCAATAGCGGACTACAATGAGCAGTTCTTC. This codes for CASSPIADYNEQFF.

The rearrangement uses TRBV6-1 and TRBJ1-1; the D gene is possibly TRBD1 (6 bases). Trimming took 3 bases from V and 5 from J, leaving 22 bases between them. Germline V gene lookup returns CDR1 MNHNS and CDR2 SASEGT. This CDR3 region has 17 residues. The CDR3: CASSDLTFGRGGTEAFF. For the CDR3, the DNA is TGTGCCAGCAGTGACCTCACCTTTGGCAGGGGAGGAACTGAAGCTTTCTTT.

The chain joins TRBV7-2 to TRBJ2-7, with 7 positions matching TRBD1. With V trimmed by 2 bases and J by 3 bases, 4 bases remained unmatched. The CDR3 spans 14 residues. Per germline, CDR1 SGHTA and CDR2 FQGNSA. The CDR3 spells CASSLPGQIYEQYF. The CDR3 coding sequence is TGTGCCAGCAGCTTACCGGGACAGATCTACGAGCAGTACTTC.

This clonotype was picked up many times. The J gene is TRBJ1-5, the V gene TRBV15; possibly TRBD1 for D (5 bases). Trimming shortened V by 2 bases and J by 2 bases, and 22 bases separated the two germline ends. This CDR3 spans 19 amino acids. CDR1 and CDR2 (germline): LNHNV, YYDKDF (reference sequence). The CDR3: CATSRYGTEIDWGNQPQHF. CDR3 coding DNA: TGTGCCACCAGCAGATATGGGACCGAAATAGATTGGGGCAATCAGCCCCAGCATTTT.

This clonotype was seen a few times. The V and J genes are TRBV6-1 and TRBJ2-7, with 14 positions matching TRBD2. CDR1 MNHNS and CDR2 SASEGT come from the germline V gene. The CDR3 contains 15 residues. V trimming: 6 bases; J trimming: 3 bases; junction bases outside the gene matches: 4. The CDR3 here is CASRGLAGVVYEQYF. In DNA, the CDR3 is TGTGCCAGCAGGGGACTAGCGGGAGTGGTCTACGAGCAGTACTTC.

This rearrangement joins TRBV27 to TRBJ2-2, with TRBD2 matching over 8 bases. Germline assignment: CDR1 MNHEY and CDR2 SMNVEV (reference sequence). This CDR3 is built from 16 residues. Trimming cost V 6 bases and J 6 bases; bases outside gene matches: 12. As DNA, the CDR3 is TGTGCCAGCAGCCTCTCAGCGGGACTAGTGGCCGGGGAGCTGTTTTTT. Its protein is CASSLSAGLVAGELFF.

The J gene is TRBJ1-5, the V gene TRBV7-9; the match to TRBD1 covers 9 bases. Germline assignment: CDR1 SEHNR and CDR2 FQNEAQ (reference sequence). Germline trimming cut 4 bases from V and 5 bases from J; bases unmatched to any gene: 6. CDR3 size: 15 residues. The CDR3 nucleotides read TGTGCCAGCAGCTCTACAGGGGGCGCTTATCAGCCCCAGCATTTT. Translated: CASSSTGGAYQPQHF.

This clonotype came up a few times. The CDR3 region has the DNA TGTGCCAGCAGCTTCTGGAAGGACACTGAAGCTTTCTTT. Translated, it gives CASSFWKDTEAFF. This sequence joins TRBV11-3 and TRBJ1-1, with D unresolved. The germline V and J ends were trimmed by 3 bases and 3 bases, with 8 bases remaining between them. CDR1 is SGHNT and CDR2 is YENEEA in the germline V gene. The CDR3 has 13 residues.

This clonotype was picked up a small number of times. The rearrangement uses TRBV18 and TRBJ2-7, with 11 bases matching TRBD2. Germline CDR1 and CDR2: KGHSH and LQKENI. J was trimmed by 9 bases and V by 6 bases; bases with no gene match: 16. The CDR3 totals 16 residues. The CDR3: CASSLASGRHQWGQYF. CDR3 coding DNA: TGTGCCAGCTCCCTAGCTAGCGGGAGGCACCAATGGGGGCAGTACTTC.

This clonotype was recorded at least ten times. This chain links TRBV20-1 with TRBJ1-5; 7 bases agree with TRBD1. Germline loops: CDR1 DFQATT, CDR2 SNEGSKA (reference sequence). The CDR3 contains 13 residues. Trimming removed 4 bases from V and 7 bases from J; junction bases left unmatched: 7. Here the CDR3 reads CSATGQAAQPQHF. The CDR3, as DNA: TGCAGTGCTACCGGACAGGCGGCCCAGCCCCAGCATTTT.

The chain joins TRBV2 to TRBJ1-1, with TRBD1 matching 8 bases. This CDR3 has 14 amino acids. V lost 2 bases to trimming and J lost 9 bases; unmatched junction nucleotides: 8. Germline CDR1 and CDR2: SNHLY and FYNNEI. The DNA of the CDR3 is TGTGCCAGCAGTGAAATAACAGGGGGGCCCCAAGCTTTCTTT. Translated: CASSEITGGPQAFF.

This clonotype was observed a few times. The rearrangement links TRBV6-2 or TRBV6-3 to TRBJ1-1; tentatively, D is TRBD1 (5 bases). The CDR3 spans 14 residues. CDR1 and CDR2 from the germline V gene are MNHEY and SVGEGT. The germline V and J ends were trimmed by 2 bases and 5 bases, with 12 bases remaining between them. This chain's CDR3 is CASSYGGSRTEAFF. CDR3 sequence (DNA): TGTGCCAGCAGTTACGGGGGGTCAAGAACTGAAGCTTTCTTT.